This T cell receptor (beta chain) appears in the sequencing data of a study of Ad26.COV2.S vaccination and SARS-CoV-2 variants. Study results and limitations: It was vaccine recipients, not placebo recipients, who had the higher spike-specific TCR breadth. Analytic work on TCR breadth and depth might have understated the full extent of total T cell responses. Placebo recipients and vaccine recipients were similar in non-spike TCR breadth.

Indicated treatment: around 19 received Ad26.COV2.S at low or high dose, single or two shots; 5 received placebo; per-sample allocation not given. The study sampled participants on day 63 after the first vaccine or placebo injection. Profiled with immunoSEQ multiplex PCR; TCRdb holds only in-frame clones, not every one. The sample includes hundreds of thousands of clones, 89% of them seen just once. The V gene lost 6 bases and the J gene lost 7 bases, with 15 bases spanning the gap. CDR1 and CDR2 from the germline V gene are GTSNPN and SVGIG (reference sequence). The CDR3 length is 12 residues. A note on this clone: Its antigen remains unidentified.

J is TRBJ1-1 and V is TRBV30; D is possibly TRBD1 (6 bases). Specimen: peripheral blood, collected in a trial of Ad26.COV2.S vaccine versus placebo. The TCR was taken from a person between 18 and 65 years old who received the Ad26.COV2.S COVID-19 vaccine or a placebo. CDR3 sequence reads: CACITGASEAFF. DNA of the CDR3: TGTGCCTGCATAACGGGGGCTAGTGAAGCTTTCTTT.